Listed below are T cell receptor beta chains from one sample, sequenced in a study of blood T cell repertoires in COVID-19. Assay: immunoSEQ multiplex PCR; the TCRdb copy retains only in-frame clones and omits some. The sample holds roughly 250,000 clones; about 85% are singletons and the top ten take about 4.1%. The sequenced sample was peripheral blood. These receptors were collected from a man aged 55 to 70 who had recovered from COVID-19. Each CDR3 is given with its conserved first and last residue. A D gene is named only where the DNA matches it firmly. Clone size is given for some rows only: seen once, a few or many times, or a class if the clone is expanded.

d_call j_call clone_size v_call cdr3_nt cdr3_aa
TRBD1 TRBJ1-5 NA TRBV25-1 TGTGCCAGCAGCACAGGGGGCCTTCAGCCCCAGCATTTT CASSTGGLQPQHF
NA TRBJ1-2 NA TRBV7-2 TGTGCCAGCAGCTTCGCCCCGCGCTATGGCTACACCTTC CASSFAPRYGYTF
TRBD2 TRBJ2-1 NA TRBV19 TGTGCCAGTAGTGGAAAGCCAGGACTAGCGGGGGTCAGTTCCTACAATGAGCAGTTCTTC CASSGKPGLAGVSSYNEQFF
NA TRBJ2-2 NA TRBV11-3 TGTGCCAGCAGCCCAAGTCCAGGGGACACCGGGGAGCTGTTTTTT CASSPSPGDTGELFF
TRBD2 TRBJ2-5 few TRBV7-6 TGTGCCAGCAGCTCGGGACTAGCGGGGGCAAAGCAAGAGACCCAGTACTTC CASSSGLAGAKQETQYF
TRBD2 TRBJ2-7 NA TRBV18 TGTGCCAGCTCACTAGCGGGAGAGATCTACGAGCAGTACTTC CASSLAGEIYEQYF
NA TRBJ2-1 NA TRBV2 TGTGCCAGCAGTGTTTCGGGGGTTGGTATCGATGAGCAGTTCTTC CASSVSGVGIDEQFF
NA TRBJ1-3 once TRBV19 TGTGCCGCGGGTGGTCTGGGAAACACCATATATTTT CAAGGLGNTIYF
NA TRBJ1-2 NA TRBV6-1 TGTGCCAGCAGTGAATACTGGACAGCGAACTATGGCTACACCTTC CASSEYWTANYGYTF
NA TRBJ2-3 NA TRBV5-1 TGCGCCAGCAGCTTAGAACAGGCCACAGATACGCAGTATTTT CASSLEQATDTQYF
NA TRBJ1-2 once TRBV19 TGTGCCAGTAGTATTGACAGATTACAACCAAACTATGGCTACACCTTC CASSIDRLQPNYGYTF
NA TRBJ2-1 NA TRBV7-9 TGTGCCAGCAGCTTAGTCGGAGGGTCCCTGGAGCAGTTCTTC CASSLVGGSLEQFF
TRBD2 TRBJ2-1 NA TRBV6-5 TGTGCCAGCAGTTATTCACAGCGAGTCGGGGGGAATGAGCAGTTCTTC CASSYSQRVGGNEQFF
NA TRBJ2-1 NA TRBV7-3 TGTGCCAGCAGCTTAACGCGGGCTACGGCAAGTCAAAACAATGAGCAGTTCTTC CASSLTRATASQNNEQFF
TRBD1 TRBJ1-2 NA TRBV24-1 TGTGCCACCAGTGACCCGGGACAGGGAAAGGATGGCTACACCTTC CATSDPGQGKDGYTF
NA TRBJ1-2 NA TRBV3-1/TRBV3-2 TGTGCCAGCAGCCAAGATCACTCTACAGGCTTTTTTTTTGGCTACACCTTC CASSQDHSTGFFFGYTF
NA TRBJ1-1 NA TRBV7-3 TGTGCCAGCAGCTTAAAAACGGGGGGCACTGAAGCTTTCTTT CASSLKTGGTEAFF
NA TRBJ1-2 NA TRBV7-3 TGTGCCAGCAGCTTAACATCGGGGGGCCAGTATGGCTACACCTTC CASSLTSGGQYGYTF
NA TRBJ2-3 once TRBV6-6 TGTGCCAGCAGTTGGGGAATGGGGGCCACAGATACGCAGTATTTT CASSWGMGATDTQYF
NA TRBJ1-3 NA TRBV10-3 TGTGCCATCAGAGCAGGGGTCTCTGGAAACACCATATATTTT CAIRAGVSGNTIYF
NA TRBJ1-2 NA TRBV6-6 TGTGCCGTTCTCGGGGGGGGCCTTTCGAGCTACACCTTC CAVLGGGLSSYTF
TRBD1 TRBJ1-6 NA TRBV20-1 TGCAGTGCTAGTCCGGGACAGGGATTTAATTCACCCCTCCACTTT CSASPGQGFNSPLHF
TRBD2 TRBJ2-1 NA TRBV15 TGTGCCACTCATACGACTAGCGGCAGTTTGGACGAGCAGTTCTTC CATHTTSGSLDEQFF